The rows below give T cell receptor beta chains drawn from one sample of a study of T cells in Graves' hyperthyroidism and ophthalmopathy. A single record per CDR3 protein comes from TCRdb applying MiXCR to the multiplex PCR reads. This table holds hundreds of thousands of distinct CDR3 sequences, less than 25% found once. Sequencing was done on a sample of blood. These receptors were obtained from a man under 40 with Graves' ophthalmopathy. Each CDR3 is given with its conserved first and last residue. Each record gives: CDR3 DNA, CDR3 protein, clone size, CDR3 length, J gene, D gene, V gene. D genes are given only for firm matches. Only part of the rows carry a size: once, few, many, or a class if the clone is expanded.

CDR3nt: TGTGCCAGCAGTTCGGGACTACTAGGGGTGGGTGAGCAGTTCTTC; CDR3aa: CASSSGLLGVGEQFF; abundance: .; len: 15; j_gene: TRBJ2-1; d_gene: TRBD2; v_gene: TRBV27
CDR3nt: TGCAGCGTTGAGGTCAGCGTGTACGAGCAGTACTTC; CDR3aa: CSVEVSVYEQYF; abundance: many; len: 12; j_gene: TRBJ2-7; d_gene: .; v_gene: TRBV29-1
CDR3nt: TGCGCCAGCAGCCAAGAGGGGCAGCGGGGTAACAATGAGCAGTTCTTC; CDR3aa: CASSQEGQRGNNEQFF; abundance: .; len: 16; j_gene: TRBJ2-1; d_gene: TRBD2; v_gene: TRBV4-1
CDR3nt: TGTGCCAGCAGTCCACCGGGCGGAGCCTTCAATGAGCAGTACTTC; CDR3aa: CASSPPGGAFNEQYF; abundance: .; len: 15; j_gene: TRBJ2-7; d_gene: .; v_gene: TRBV28
CDR3nt: TGTGCCAGCAGCTTAGCGGGGGGGTATGGCAACGAGCAGTACTTC; CDR3aa: CASSLAGGYGNEQYF; abundance: .; len: 15; j_gene: TRBJ2-7; d_gene: TRBD2; v_gene: TRBV7-9
CDR3nt: TGTGCCAGCAGCTTAGGTGTTGGAGAGACCCAGTACTTC; CDR3aa: CASSLGVGETQYF; abundance: many; len: 13; j_gene: TRBJ2-5; d_gene: .; v_gene: TRBV11-2
CDR3nt: TGTGCCACCAATCCTGATAGCAATCAGCCCCAGCATTTT; CDR3aa: CATNPDSNQPQHF; abundance: .; len: 13; j_gene: TRBJ1-5; d_gene: .; v_gene: TRBV15
CDR3nt: TGTGCCTGGAGCCCGGGACGCCTTAACTATGGCTACACCTTC; CDR3aa: CAWSPGRLNYGYTF; abundance: many; len: 14; j_gene: TRBJ1-2; d_gene: .; v_gene: TRBV30
CDR3nt: TGTGCCAGCAGTTTAAGGACGACAGGGGGGACGGCCGGGGAGCTGTTTTTT; CDR3aa: CASSLRTTGGTAGELFF; abundance: .; len: 17; j_gene: TRBJ2-2; d_gene: TRBD1; v_gene: TRBV12-3/TRBV12-4
CDR3nt: TGTGCCAGCAGTGAATTGGTCGGGAGTAACACCGGGGAGCTGTTTTTT; CDR3aa: CASSELVGSNTGELFF; abundance: few; len: 16; j_gene: TRBJ2-2; d_gene: .; v_gene: TRBV6-1
CDR3nt: TGCAGTGCTAGAGTTTTTGACGAGCAGTACTTC; CDR3aa: CSARVFDEQYF; abundance: .; len: 11; j_gene: TRBJ2-7; d_gene: .; v_gene: TRBV20-1
CDR3nt: TGTGCCACCAGTGATTCTGGAACCACCGGGGAGCTGTTTTTT; CDR3aa: CATSDSGTTGELFF; abundance: many; len: 14; j_gene: TRBJ2-2; d_gene: .; v_gene: TRBV24-1
CDR3nt: TGTGCCAGCAGTCAACCGGGACCGAGGGCTTTCTTT; CDR3aa: CASSQPGPRAFF; abundance: few; len: 12; j_gene: TRBJ1-1; d_gene: .; v_gene: TRBV6-1
CDR3nt: TGTGCCAGCTCACCACCTACGCGGGGACGGAGCGGGGAGCTGTTTTTT; CDR3aa: CASSPPTRGRSGELFF; abundance: .; len: 16; j_gene: TRBJ2-2; d_gene: .; v_gene: TRBV18
CDR3nt: TGTGCCAGCAGTCCGCACACTCCCCCCGAGACCCAGTACTTC; CDR3aa: CASSPHTPPETQYF; abundance: many; len: 14; j_gene: TRBJ2-5; d_gene: .; v_gene: TRBV28
CDR3nt: TGTGCCAGCTCACCCTGGACAGGGTTGTACACTGAAGCTTTCTTT; CDR3aa: CASSPWTGLYTEAFF; abundance: .; len: 15; j_gene: TRBJ1-1; d_gene: TRBD1; v_gene: TRBV18
CDR3nt: TGTGCCAGTAGGATTGGGAATCAGCCCCAGCATTTT; CDR3aa: CASRIGNQPQHF; abundance: few; len: 12; j_gene: TRBJ1-5; d_gene: .; v_gene: TRBV19
CDR3nt: TGTGCCAGCAGTTCGCTAGCGGGAGTCGGGGATACGCAGTATTTT; CDR3aa: CASSSLAGVGDTQYF; abundance: .; len: 15; j_gene: TRBJ2-3; d_gene: TRBD2; v_gene: TRBV6-5
CDR3nt: TGTGCTAGTGGTTTGGTACAATGTTACGAGCAGTACTTC; CDR3aa: CASGLVQCYEQYF; abundance: few; len: 13; j_gene: TRBJ2-7; d_gene: .; v_gene: TRBV12-5
CDR3nt: TGTGCCAGCAGCGTAGCGGGGGAAGACACCGGGGAGCTGTTTTTT; CDR3aa: CASSVAGEDTGELFF; abundance: .; len: 15; j_gene: TRBJ2-2; d_gene: .; v_gene: TRBV9
CDR3nt: TGCAGTGCTAGAGATTCAGGGGGCATTGCATATGAGCAGTTCTTC; CDR3aa: CSARDSGGIAYEQFF; abundance: many; len: 15; j_gene: TRBJ2-1; d_gene: TRBD1; v_gene: TRBV20-1
CDR3nt: TGTGCCTGGAGTGTAATGAACGAGCAGTACTTC; CDR3aa: CAWSVMNEQYF; abundance: .; len: 11; j_gene: TRBJ2-7; d_gene: .; v_gene: TRBV30
CDR3nt: TGTGCCAGCAGCGCGCGGACTAGCGGGAGTTACGAGCAGTACTTC; CDR3aa: CASSARTSGSYEQYF; abundance: .; len: 15; j_gene: TRBJ2-7; d_gene: TRBD2; v_gene: TRBV7-2
CDR3nt: TGTGCCAGCAGTTTACAGGGGGCGAGGCAGCCCCAGCATTTT; CDR3aa: CASSLQGARQPQHF; abundance: few; len: 14; j_gene: TRBJ1-5; d_gene: TRBD1; v_gene: TRBV27